Presented here are 23 T cell receptor beta chains from one specimen sequenced in a study of blood T cell repertoires in COVID-19. Profiled with immunoSEQ multiplex PCR; TCRdb holds only in-frame clones, not every one. The top ten clones hold about 4.2% of a sample with about 87,000 clones, around three quarters of them seen once. The sequencing input was peripheral blood. Every receptor here comes from a woman aged 45-60 years with acute or convalescent COVID-19.

The chain uses TRBV15 and TRBJ1-5; 8 nucleotides agree with TRBD1. V gave up 8 bases and J gave up 6 bases; unmatched junction bases: 15. The CDR3 has 16 residues. From germline, CDR1 is LNHNV and CDR2 YYDKDF (reference sequence). DNA of the CDR3: TGTGCCACCGGACAGGGAGGGCGTCTCGGGGGTCAGCCCCAGCATTTT. Translated, it gives CATGQGGRLGGQPQHF.

This chain joins TRBV30 and TRBJ1-1; no clear D. This CDR3 is 16 amino acids long. The ends were cut back, 5 bases at V and 3 bases at J, with 22 bases in the middle. Germline V gene lookup returns CDR1 GTSNPN and CDR2 SVGIG (reference sequence). CDR3 DNA: TGTGCCTGGGTTATTAAGAGGGCCCGAGAAGACACTGAAGCTTTCTTT. Protein sequence: CAWVIKRAREDTEAFF. Supplemented by reference TRBV30 and TRBJ1-1, the full variable domain reads SQTIHQWPATLVQPVGSPLSLECTVEGTSNPNLYWYRQAAGRGLQLLFYSVGIGQISSEVPQNLSASRPQDRQFILSSKKLLLSDSGFYLCAWVIKRAREDTEAFFGQGTRLTVV.

V usage is TRBV19 and J usage is TRBJ2-2; D might be TRBD1 (5 bases). V shed 9 bases and J shed 2 bases, with 16 bases lying between them. Germline CDR1 reads LNHDA; CDR2 reads SQIVND (reference sequence). CDR3 length: 15 amino acids. The CDR3 here is CASHDSFINTGELFF. CDR3 DNA sequence: TGTGCCAGCCATGACAGTTTTATCAACACCGGGGAGCTGTTTTTT.

This chain uses TRBV4-3 with TRBJ2-7; 7 bases line up with TRBD1. The CDR3 runs to 15 residues. Germline V lookup: CDR1 LGHNA, CDR2 YSLEER. The J segment lost 3 bases and the V segment lost 3 bases, leaving 8 bases of the junction unmatched. The CDR3, as DNA: TGCGCCAGCAGCCAGAATCAGGGGGTCGGCTACGAGCAGTACTTC. Translation: CASSQNQGVGYEQYF.

The chain links TRBV28 to TRBJ2-5, with 7 positions matching TRBD1. The CDR3 totals 13 residues. The germline gives CDR1 MDHEN, CDR2 SYDVKM. Losses at the gene ends were 6 bases for V and 4 bases for J; bases not matched to a gene: 5. The CDR3: CASRNTGVETQYF. The CDR3, as DNA: TGTGCCAGCAGGAATACAGGGGTAGAGACCCAGTACTTC.

The rearrangement joins TRBV7-9 to TRBJ1-6; TRBD1 agrees at 8 bases. The CDR3 runs to 14 residues. Germline CDR1 and CDR2: SEHNR and FQNEAQ (reference sequence). Trimming took 4 bases from V and 6 from J; bases not matched to a gene: 2. The CDR3 reads CASSSTGGNSPLHF. For the CDR3, the DNA is TGTGCCAGCAGCTCAACAGGGGGTAATTCACCCCTCCACTTT.

The V call is TRBV4-1, the J call TRBJ2-5; D uncertain. CDR3 length: 13 amino acids. V was cut by 2 bases and J by 2 bases, with 6 bases left in between. Germline CDR1 MGHRA, CDR2 YSYEKL. The CDR3, as DNA: TGCGCCAGCAGCCAAACAGTACAAGAGACCCAGTACTTC. Translated, it gives CASSQTVQETQYF.

V and J are TRBV6-5 and TRBJ1-1, with D uncertain. Germline V lookup: CDR1 MNHEY, CDR2 SVGAGI. This CDR3 comprises 15 residues. V gave up 0 bases and J gave up 5 bases, with 13 bases separating them. In nucleotides, the CDR3 is TGTGCCAGCAGTTACTCGAGCGCCTTCGGGACTGAAGCTTTCTTT. Translation gives CASSYSSAFGTEAFF.

This rearrangement joins TRBV20-1 to TRBJ1-1, with D unresolved. Germline CDR1 DFQATT, CDR2 SNEGSKA (reference sequence). The CDR3 runs to 11 residues. Trimming pared 1 base from V and 4 bases from J, leaving 4 bases between. In nucleotides, the CDR3 is TGCAGTGCTAGAGTGGCCACTGAAGCTTTCTTT. This gives the protein CSARVATEAFF.

The V and J genes are TRBV11-2 and TRBJ2-7; possible D gene TRBD2, 5 bases. Germline V gene sequence: CDR1 SGHAT, CDR2 FQNNGV. Trimming removed 4 bases at V and 9 bases at J, with 16 bases between. The CDR3 is 13 amino acids. CDR3 in amino acids: CASSSEVPKGQYF. CDR3 DNA sequence: TGTGCCAGCAGCTCGGAGGTACCAAAGGGGCAGTACTTC.

The CDR3 is CSVGQGPNYGYTF. CDR3 nucleotide sequence: TGCAGCGTGGGACAGGGCCCTAACTATGGCTACACCTTC. The J gene is TRBJ1-2, the V gene TRBV29-1; 9 nucleotides agree with TRBD1. CDR3 length equals 13 residues. Germline V gene lookup returns CDR1 SQVTM and CDR2 ANQGSEA. V dropped 6 bases and J dropped 0; count of bases not matched to a gene: 2. Looking up the rest from reference TRBV29-1 and TRBJ1-2 gives the full variable domain: SAVISQKPSRDICQRGTSLTIQCQVDSQVTMMFWYRQQPGQSLTLIATANQGSEATYESGFVIDKFPISRPNLTFSTLTVSNMSPEDSSIYLCSVGQGPNYGYTFGSGTRLTVV.

The chain combines TRBV9 with TRBJ1-2; the D gene is possibly TRBD1 (5 bases). This CDR3 comprises 15 residues. From germline, CDR1 is SGDLS and CDR2 YYNGEE. Trimming removed 3 bases from V and 3 bases from J, with 15 bases in between. DNA for the CDR3: TGTGCCAGCAGCGAGACTCCCGGGGGGGACTATGGCTACACCTTC. Amino acids: CASSETPGGDYGYTF.

The rearrangement uses TRBV9 and TRBJ1-2; TRBD1 might be the D (5 bases). The V end was cut by 0 bases, the J end by 7 bases, with 10 bases between. The CDR3 consists of 13 residues. Germline CDR1 and CDR2: SGDLS and YYNGEE. The CDR3 bases are TGTGCCAGCAGCGTAGAGGGGATAGGTGGCTACACCTTC. This gives the protein CASSVEGIGGYTF.

The gene calls are TRBV7-2 and TRBJ1-1; 8 bases are shared with TRBD1. Germline-derived CDR1 and CDR2 are SGHTA and FQGNSA. Losses at the gene ends were 2 bases for V and 2 bases for J; bases not matched to a gene: 7. There are 16 residues in the CDR3. The CDR3 protein is CASSLQGATLNTEAFF. CDR3 nucleotide sequence: TGTGCCAGCAGCTTACAGGGGGCCACGTTAAACACTGAAGCTTTCTTT.

The chain uses TRBV7-2 and TRBJ1-2, with D maybe TRBD1 (6 bases). Germline values: CDR1 SGHTA, CDR2 FQGNSA. The V gene lost 5 bases and the J gene lost 5 bases, with 15 bases spanning the gap. CDR3 length: 14 residues. The CDR3 reads CASSPLGGQYGYTF. The CDR3 coding sequence is TGTGCCAGCAGCCCACTCGGGGGGCAGTATGGCTACACCTTC.

The chain employs TRBV29-1 and TRBJ2-3; 7 bases match TRBD1. Unmatched junction bases numbered 3, after V lost 3 bases and J lost 0 bases. The CDR3 is made up of 14 amino acids. Germline V gene data show CDR1 as SQVTM and CDR2 as ANQGSEA. Here the CDR3 DNA reads TGCAGCGTTGAGAAGGGACAGAGCACAGATACGCAGTATTTT. This sequence encodes CSVEKGQSTDTQYF.

This sequence joins TRBV19 and TRBJ1-5; D is ambiguous. This CDR3 is built from 15 residues. The germline V gene has CDR1 LNHDA and CDR2 SQIVND (reference sequence). The ends were cut back, 7 bases at V and 7 bases at J, with 20 bases in the middle. The CDR3 spells CASTTVPRAGQPQHF. DNA of the CDR3: TGTGCCAGTACCACGGTTCCTCGGGCGGGGCAGCCCCAGCATTTT.

The V call is TRBV11-2, the J call TRBJ2-2; D unresolved. The germline V gene encodes CDR1 SGHAT and CDR2 FQNNGV. The V end was cut by 3 bases, the J end by 5 bases, with 10 bases between. The CDR3 totals 14 residues. The CDR3, as DNA: TGTGCCAGCAGCTTGGGCCAGACAACCGGGGAGCTGTTTTTT. It encodes CASSLGQTTGELFF. Drawing the rest from reference TRBV11-2 and TRBJ2-2, the complete variable domain is EAGVAQSPRYKIIEKRQSVAFWCNPISGHATLYWYQQILGQGPKLLIQFQNNGVVDDSQLPKDRFSAERLKGVDSTLKIQPAKLEDSAVYLCASSLGQTTGELFFGEGSRLTVL.

The V call is TRBV4-1, the J call TRBJ1-6; 8 bases line up with TRBD1. The CDR3 contains 15 residues. Germline V gene lookup returns CDR1 MGHRA and CDR2 YSYEKL. Trimming removed 8 bases from V and 5 bases from J; junction bases left unmatched: 8. The CDR3 is CASGTTDRDNSPLHF. As DNA, the CDR3 is TGCGCCAGCGGTACGACGGACAGGGATAATTCACCCCTCCACTTT.

This chain links TRBV4-1 with TRBJ2-2; 8 bases align to TRBD1. The CDR3 loop spans 16 amino acids. Germline CDR1 and CDR2: MGHRA and YSYEKL. With V trimmed by 4 bases and J by 6 bases, 10 bases remained unmatched. The CDR3 here is CASSPGGGVGAGELFF. The DNA of the CDR3 is TGCGCCAGCAGCCCAGGGGGCGGAGTGGGTGCCGGGGAGCTGTTTTTT.

The chain is built from TRBV6-6 and TRBJ1-1; TRBD1 might be the D (6 bases). CDR3 length: 14 amino acids. V was pared by 8 bases and J by 4 bases, with 17 bases between. Germline V lookup: CDR1 MNHNY, CDR2 SVGAGI (reference sequence). The CDR3 DNA reads TGTGCCAGCTTGAATGGGGGGGCCGGCACTGAAGCTTTCTTT. Residues: CASLNGGAGTEAFF.

The chain combines TRBV28 with TRBJ1-2; D remains unclear. V was shortened by 4 bases and J by 4 bases, with 7 bases between the two germline ends. CDR3 size: 12 residues. Looked up from germline, CDR1 is MDHEN and CDR2 is SYDVKM. CDR3 in amino acids: CASSSSLYGYTF. In DNA form, the CDR3 reads TGTGCCAGCAGTTCCTCCCTCTATGGCTACACCTTC.

The chain couples TRBV18 to TRBJ1-5; D is possibly TRBD1 (5 bases). V was shortened by 6 bases and J by 0 bases, with 24 bases between the two germline ends. Germline CDR1 is KGHSH and CDR2 is LQKENI. The CDR3 length is 19 residues. CDR3 protein: CASSRQRADGGSSNQPQHF. The CDR3 DNA is TGTGCCAGCTCGCGACAGAGGGCCGATGGGGGGAGTAGCAATCAGCCCCAGCATTTT. Full variable domain (outside the CDR3, taken from reference TRBV18 and TRBJ1-5): NAGVMQNPRHLVRRRGQEARLRCSPMKGHSHVYWYRQLPEEGLKFMVYLQKENIIDESGMPKERFSAEFPKEGPSILRIQQVVRGDSAAYFCASSRQRADGGSSNQPQHFGDGTRLSIL.